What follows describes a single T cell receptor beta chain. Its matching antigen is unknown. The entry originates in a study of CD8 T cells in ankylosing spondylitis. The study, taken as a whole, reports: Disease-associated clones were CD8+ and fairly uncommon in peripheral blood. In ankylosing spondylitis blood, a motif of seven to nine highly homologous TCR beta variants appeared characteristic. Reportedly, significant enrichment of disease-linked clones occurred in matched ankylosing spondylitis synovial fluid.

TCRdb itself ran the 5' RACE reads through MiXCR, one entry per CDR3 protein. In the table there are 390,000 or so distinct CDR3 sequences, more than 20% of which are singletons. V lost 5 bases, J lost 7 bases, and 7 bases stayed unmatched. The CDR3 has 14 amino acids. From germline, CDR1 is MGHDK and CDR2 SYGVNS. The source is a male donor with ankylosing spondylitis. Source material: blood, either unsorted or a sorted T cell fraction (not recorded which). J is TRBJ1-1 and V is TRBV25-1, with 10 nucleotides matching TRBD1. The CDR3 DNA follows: TGTGCCAGCAGTCAAACGGACAGGGGGAATGAAGCTTTCTTT. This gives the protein CASSQTDRGNEAFF.